This T cell receptor (beta chain) was recovered during a study of T cell responses to AZD1222 COVID-19 vaccine. The CDR3 totals 16 residues. Trimming took off 2 bases at V and 4 bases at J, with 17 bases between the two ends. CDR1 is LGHNA, CDR2 YNFKEQ, per germline. Using immunoSEQ multiplex PCR, the repertoire was profiled, and TCRdb retains in-frame clones only, with some absent. The sample has 200,000 or so clones; about 90% are singletons. The sequence was collected from an adult in good health. The chain links TRBV4-2 to TRBJ1-2; D might be TRBD1 (5 bases). The sequencing here drew on peripheral blood, taken on day 0 of AZD1222 vaccination. CDR3 sequence reads: CASSQNGGRDVYGYTF. CDR3 bases: TGTGCCAGCAGCCAAAATGGGGGTCGGGACGTCTATGGCTACACCTTC.